This T cell receptor beta chain derives from a study of T cells in localized non-small cell lung cancer. Findings of the study overall: Multi-region tumor sequencing was not done, so intratumor heterogeneity could not be excluded. A median around 57 of the top 100 tumor clones appeared in adjacent lung. Maximal T cell clonality occurred in uninvolved adjacent lung, with tumor ranking below it. Elevated blood T cell density was associated with longer overall survival.

Only in-frame clones appear in the TCRdb table, and some are missing; sequencing was by immunoSEQ multiplex PCR. The profile shows roughly 30,000 clones, roughly 90% of them singletons. Note on this clone: The antigen remains undetermined.

This receptor was taken from a woman aged 40 to 75 with stage III lung adenocarcinoma. Sequenced here: peripheral blood mononuclear cells, sampled before any cancer treatment.

Written as DNA, the CDR3 is TGTGCCAGCAGCTTAGCGAGTGAGACCCAGTACTTC. Its translation: CASSLASETQYF. The rearrangement links TRBV7-2 to TRBJ2-5; D gene ambiguous. Germline V gives CDR1 SGHTA, CDR2 FQGNSA. This CDR3 contains 12 residues. V was pared by 0 bases and J by 5 bases, with 4 bases between.